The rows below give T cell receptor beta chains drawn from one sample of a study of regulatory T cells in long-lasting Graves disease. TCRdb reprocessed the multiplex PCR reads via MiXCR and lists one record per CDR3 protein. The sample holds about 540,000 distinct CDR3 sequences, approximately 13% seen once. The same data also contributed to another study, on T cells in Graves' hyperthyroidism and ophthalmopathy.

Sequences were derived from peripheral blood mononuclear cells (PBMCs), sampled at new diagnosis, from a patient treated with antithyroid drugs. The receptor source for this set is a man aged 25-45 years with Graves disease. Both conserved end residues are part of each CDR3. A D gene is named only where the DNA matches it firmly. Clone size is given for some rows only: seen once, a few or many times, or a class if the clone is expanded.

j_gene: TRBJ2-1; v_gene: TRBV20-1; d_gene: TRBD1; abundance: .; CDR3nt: TGCAGTGCCTGGGACAGCTACAATGAGCAGTTCTTC; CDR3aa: CSAWDSYNEQFF
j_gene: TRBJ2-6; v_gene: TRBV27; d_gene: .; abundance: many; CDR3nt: TGTGCCAGCGGCCTCTCTGGGGCCAACGTCCTGACTTTC; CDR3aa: CASGLSGANVLTF
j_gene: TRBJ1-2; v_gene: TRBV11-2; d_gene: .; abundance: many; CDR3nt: TGTGCCAGCAGCTTAGTCCAGCCTAGGGACGGCTACACCTTC; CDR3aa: CASSLVQPRDGYTF
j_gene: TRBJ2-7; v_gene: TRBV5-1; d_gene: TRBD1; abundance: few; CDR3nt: TGCGCCAGCAGCTTGACAGGGGGCTCACGGGAGCAGTACTTC; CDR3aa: CASSLTGGSREQYF
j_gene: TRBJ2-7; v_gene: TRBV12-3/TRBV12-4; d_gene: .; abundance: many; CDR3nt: TGTGCCAGCAGTGCTCCCAGCGGGCTCTACGAGCAGTACTTC; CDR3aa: CASSAPSGLYEQYF
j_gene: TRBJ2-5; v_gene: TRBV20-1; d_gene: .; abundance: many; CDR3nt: TGCAGTGCAAGGGACTTGTCGTACCAAGAGACCCAGTACTTC; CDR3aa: CSARDLSYQETQYF
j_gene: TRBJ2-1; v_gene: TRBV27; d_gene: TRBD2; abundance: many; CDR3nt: TGTGCCAGCAGTTTAGGGGCGGGAGAGGGCAATGAGCAGTTCTTC; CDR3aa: CASSLGAGEGNEQFF
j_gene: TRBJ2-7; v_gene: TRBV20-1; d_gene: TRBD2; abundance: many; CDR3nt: TGCAGTGCTGGGATCAGGACTAGCGGGAGGGCCTACGAGCAGTACTTC; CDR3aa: CSAGIRTSGRAYEQYF
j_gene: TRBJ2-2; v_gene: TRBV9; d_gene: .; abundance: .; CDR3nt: TGTGCCAGCAGCGCCATGCCGGGACCAAACACCGGGGAGCTGTTTTTT; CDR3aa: CASSAMPGPNTGELFF
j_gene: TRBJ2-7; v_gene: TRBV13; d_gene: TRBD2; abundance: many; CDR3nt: TGTGCCAGCAGGTTAGCGGGAGGGCCGTACGAGCAGTACTTC; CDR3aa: CASRLAGGPYEQYF
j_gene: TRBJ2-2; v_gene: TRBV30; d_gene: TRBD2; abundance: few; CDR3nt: TGTGCCTGGAGTGTACTCAGTTTCCGTGGGAGGGCCCGCACCGGGGAGCTGTTTTTT; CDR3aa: CAWSVLSFRGRARTGELFF
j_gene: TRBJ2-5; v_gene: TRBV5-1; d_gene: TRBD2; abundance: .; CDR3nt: TGCGCCAGCAGCCAGGTAGCGGGAGGGCCGGGAGAGACCCAGTACTTC; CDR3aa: CASSQVAGGPGETQYF
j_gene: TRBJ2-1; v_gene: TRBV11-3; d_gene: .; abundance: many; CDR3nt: TGTGCCAGCAGCTCGACCAATGAGCAGTTCTTC; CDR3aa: CASSSTNEQFF
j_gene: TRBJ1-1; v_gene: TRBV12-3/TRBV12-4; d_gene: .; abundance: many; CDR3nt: TGTGCCAGCAGCGACGGTAGCCTTAGGGCTTTCTTT; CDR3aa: CASSDGSLRAFF
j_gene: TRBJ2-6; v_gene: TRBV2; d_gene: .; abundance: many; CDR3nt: TGTGCCAGCAGTGTTCGTCGCTCTGCTGGGGCCAACGTCCTGACTTTC; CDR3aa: CASSVRRSAGANVLTF
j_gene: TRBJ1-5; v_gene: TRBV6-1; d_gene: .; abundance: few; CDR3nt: TGTGCCAGCAAGGGGGAAACCGATCAGCCCCAGCATTTT; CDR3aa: CASKGETDQPQHF
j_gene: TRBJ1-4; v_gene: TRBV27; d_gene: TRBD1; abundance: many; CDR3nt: TGTGCCAGCAGTTGGGACAGGGTCGAAAAACTGTTTTTT; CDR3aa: CASSWDRVEKLFF
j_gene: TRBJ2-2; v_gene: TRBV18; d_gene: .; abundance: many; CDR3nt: TGTGCCAGCTCACCAAAGGTCGCCAAGATCACCGGGGAGCTGTTTTTT; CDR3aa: CASSPKVAKITGELFF
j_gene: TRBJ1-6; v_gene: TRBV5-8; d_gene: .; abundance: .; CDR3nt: TGTGCCAGCAGCTCGGACGGGAATTCACCCCTCCACTTT; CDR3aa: CASSSDGNSPLHF
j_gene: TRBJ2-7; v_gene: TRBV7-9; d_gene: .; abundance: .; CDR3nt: TGTGCCAGCAGCTTAGATCAGGGGGGCTCCTACGAGCAGTACTTC; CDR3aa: CASSLDQGGSYEQYF
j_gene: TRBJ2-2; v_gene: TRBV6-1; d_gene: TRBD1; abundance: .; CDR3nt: TGTGCCAGCTCCGTCAGGGGGTTAGCCGGGGAGCTGTTTTTT; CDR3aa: CASSVRGLAGELFF
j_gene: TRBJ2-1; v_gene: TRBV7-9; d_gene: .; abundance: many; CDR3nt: TGTGCCAGCAGCCCGAGGGACAAAAACAATGAGCAGTTCTTC; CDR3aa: CASSPRDKNNEQFF
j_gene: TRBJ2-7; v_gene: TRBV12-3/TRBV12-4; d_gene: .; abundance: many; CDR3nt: TGTGCCAGCAGCCCGAGTTCCTACTACGAGCAGTACTTC; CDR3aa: CASSPSSYYEQYF
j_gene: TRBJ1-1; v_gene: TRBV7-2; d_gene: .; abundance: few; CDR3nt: TGTGCCAGCAGCTTTTTAGGGAGGGACACTGAAGCTTTCTTT; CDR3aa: CASSFLGRDTEAFF
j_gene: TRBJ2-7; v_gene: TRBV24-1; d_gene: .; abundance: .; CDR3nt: TGTGCCACCAGTGACAGGGTGGGCGAGCAGTACTTC; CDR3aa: CATSDRVGEQYF
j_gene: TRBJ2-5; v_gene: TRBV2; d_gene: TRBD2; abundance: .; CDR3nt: TGTGCCGAGGGGGAGACTAGCGGGTATGGCATGGGGGAGCAAGAGACCCAGTACTTC; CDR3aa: CAEGETSGYGMGEQETQYF
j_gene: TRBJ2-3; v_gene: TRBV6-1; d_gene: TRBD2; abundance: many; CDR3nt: TGTGCCAGCAGTGAAGGTGGCGGGAGGGCAAGGGATACGCAGTATTTT; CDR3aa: CASSEGGGRARDTQYF
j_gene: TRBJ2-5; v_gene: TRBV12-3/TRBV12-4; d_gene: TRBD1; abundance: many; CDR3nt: TGTGCCAGCGCGGACAGGGGCGAGACCCAGTACTTC; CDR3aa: CASADRGETQYF
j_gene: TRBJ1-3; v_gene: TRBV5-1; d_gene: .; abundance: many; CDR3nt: TGCGCCAGCAGCTCGGGGACGGTATCCACTGGAAACACCATATATTTT; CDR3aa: CASSSGTVSTGNTIYF
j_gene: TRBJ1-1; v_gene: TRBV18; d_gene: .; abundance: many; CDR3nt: TGTGCCAGCGCCCCCAGGGAAAAGGGTGAAGCTTTCTTT; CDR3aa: CASAPREKGEAFF
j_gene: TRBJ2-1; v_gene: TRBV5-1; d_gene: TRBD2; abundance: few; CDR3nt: TGCGCCAGCAGCTGGCCTCTGACTAGCAGAGACAATGAGCAGTTCTTC; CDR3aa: CASSWPLTSRDNEQFF
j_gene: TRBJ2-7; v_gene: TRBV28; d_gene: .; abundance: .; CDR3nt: TGTGCCAGCAGAAGACGGGGGGCCCCCTACGAGCAGTACTTC; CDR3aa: CASRRRGAPYEQYF
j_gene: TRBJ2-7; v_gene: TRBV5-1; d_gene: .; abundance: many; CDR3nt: TGCGCCAGCAGCTTGGGACGGGTAAACCTCTACGAGCAGTACTTC; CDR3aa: CASSLGRVNLYEQYF
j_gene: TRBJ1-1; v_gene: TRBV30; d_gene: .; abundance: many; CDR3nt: TGTGCCTGGGGACGGGCGAACACTGAAGCTTTCTTT; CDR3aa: CAWGRANTEAFF
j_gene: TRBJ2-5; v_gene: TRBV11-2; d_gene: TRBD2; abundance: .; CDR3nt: TGTGCCAGCAGCTCCCGATGGACTAGCGGCCAAGAGACCCAGTACTTC; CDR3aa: CASSSRWTSGQETQYF
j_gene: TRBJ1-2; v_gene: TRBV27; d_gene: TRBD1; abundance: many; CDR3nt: TGTGCCAGCATGCGGACAGGGGCGAACTATGGCTACACCTTC; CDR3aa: CASMRTGANYGYTF
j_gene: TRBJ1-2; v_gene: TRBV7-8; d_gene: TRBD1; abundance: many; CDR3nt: TGTGCCAGCAGCATGGGACAGAGCAACTATGGCTACACCTTC; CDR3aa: CASSMGQSNYGYTF
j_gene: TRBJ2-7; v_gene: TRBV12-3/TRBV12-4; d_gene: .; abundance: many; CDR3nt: TGTGCCAGCAGTTCCTTCGTTGCGGTAGACGGGGGATACGAGCAGTACTTC; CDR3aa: CASSSFVAVDGGYEQYF
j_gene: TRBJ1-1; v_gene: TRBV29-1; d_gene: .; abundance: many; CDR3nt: TGCAGCGTTGTCAGGACGGAGAACACTGAAGCTTTCTTT; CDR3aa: CSVVRTENTEAFF
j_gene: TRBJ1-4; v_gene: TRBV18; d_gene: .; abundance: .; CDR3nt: TGTGCCAGCTCCCCTCCTTCAAACGGTGAAAAACTGTTTTTT; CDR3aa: CASSPPSNGEKLFF
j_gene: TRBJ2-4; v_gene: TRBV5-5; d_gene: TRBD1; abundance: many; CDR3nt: TGTGCCAGCAGCTTGAAGGGACAGGGGGCGCGATTGGACATTCAGTACTTC; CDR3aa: CASSLKGQGARLDIQYF
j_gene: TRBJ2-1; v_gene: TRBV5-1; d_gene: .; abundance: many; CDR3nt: TGCGCCAGCAGGGGTTCGGGGTTGTACAATGAGCAGTTCTTC; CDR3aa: CASRGSGLYNEQFF
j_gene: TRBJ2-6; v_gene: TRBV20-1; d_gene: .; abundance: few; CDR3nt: TGCAGTGCTAGGGTCTGGGGAGCGTTAGGGGCCAACGTCCTGACTTTC; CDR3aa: CSARVWGALGANVLTF
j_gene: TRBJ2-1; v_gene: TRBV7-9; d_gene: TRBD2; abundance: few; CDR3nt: TGTGCCAGCAGCTTAGCGTTAACTAGCGGGAATGAGCAGTTCTTC; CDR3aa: CASSLALTSGNEQFF
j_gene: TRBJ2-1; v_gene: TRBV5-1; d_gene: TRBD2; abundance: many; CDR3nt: TGCGCCAGCACGGGGCAAACTAGCGGGAGCAATGAGCAGTTCTTC; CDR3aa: CASTGQTSGSNEQFF
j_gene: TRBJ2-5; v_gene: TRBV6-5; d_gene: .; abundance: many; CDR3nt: TGTGCCAGCAGTTCAGGGGTTCAAGAGACCCAGTACTTC; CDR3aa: CASSSGVQETQYF
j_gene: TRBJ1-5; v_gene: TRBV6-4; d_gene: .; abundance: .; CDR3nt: TGTGCCAGCAGTGATGGGAGCAGCAATCAGCCCCAGCATTTT; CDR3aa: CASSDGSSNQPQHF
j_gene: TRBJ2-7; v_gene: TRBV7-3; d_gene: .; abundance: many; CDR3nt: TGTGCCAGCAGCTTAGGGCGTCGGAGGGATCGCGACGAGCAGTACTTC; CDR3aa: CASSLGRRRDRDEQYF
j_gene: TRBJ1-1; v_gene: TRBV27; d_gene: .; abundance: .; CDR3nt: TGTGCCAGCAGTTCACTAGGAACGAGAAGGAACACTGAAGCTTTCTTT; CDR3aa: CASSSLGTRRNTEAFF
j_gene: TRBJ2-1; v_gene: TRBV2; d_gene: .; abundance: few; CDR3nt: TGTGCCCTACCGGCCGGAGGGAATGAGCAGTTCTTC; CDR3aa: CALPAGGNEQFF
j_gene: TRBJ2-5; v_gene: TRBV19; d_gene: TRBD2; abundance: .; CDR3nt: TGTGCCAGTAGTATAGGTGGAGCGGGAGGCCAAGAGACCCAGTACTTC; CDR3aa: CASSIGGAGGQETQYF
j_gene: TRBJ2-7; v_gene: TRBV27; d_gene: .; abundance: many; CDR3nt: TGTGCCAGCAGAGAGCACCCCTCTAGGGGCCACGAGCAGTACTTC; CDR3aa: CASREHPSRGHEQYF